This TCR beta chain stems from a study of shared clonotypes between healthy human individuals. In regard to this clone: Its cognate antigen is unknown.

Naivety among CD8 cells was defined by CD45RO negativity and positive CCR7 selection, thereby excluding terminally differentiated effector memory CD45RA+ cells. The input for sorted-subset replicate PCRs was approximately 200 ng DNA, about 30,000 T cell genomes. Here immunoSEQ multiplex PCR was the method, and the copy in TCRdb shows in-frame clones only, minus some. This sample has under 600,000 clones, with 95% to 98% found just once. Findings and caveats of the study: Larger richness was generally estimated for naive than memory subsets.

Trimming took 1 base from V and 5 from J, leaving 16 bases between them. The CDR3 loop spans 16 amino acids. CDR1 and CDR2 (germline): MGHRA, YSYEKL. The source of this sequence is a man aged 25-45 years in good health. The gene calls are TRBV4-1 and TRBJ2-3, with D maybe TRBD2 (5 bases). Input material: naive CD8+ T cells sorted from blood. The CDR3 nucleotides read TGCGCCAGCAGCCAAGCGGAGAGAGGGTTAGGAGATACGCAGTATTTT. It translates to CASSQAERGLGDTQYF.